This T cell receptor beta chain was captured by sequencing in a study of blood T cell repertoires in COVID-19. As for the study in general: Acute and convalescent COVID-19 specimens originated in the United States, Italy and Spain. PBMCs, B-cell-depleted T cells, or T cells were the source of the cDNA or gDNA that made up the material.

Original processing notes: It was from reference gene primer amplification that nucleated cell counts were estimated. Produced via immunoSEQ multiplex PCR; TCRdb's table is partial and in-frame only. V and J calls and clone size are as listed in that table; D and trimming were resolved from the DNA. Of 250,000 to 350,000 clones listed, about nine tenths are singletons. Participants were aged roughly 18 to 90 years, lived in about 26 US areas, and enrolled virtually. The germline V gene has CDR1 LNHDA and CDR2 SQIVND (reference sequence). The length of the CDR3 is 12 residues. Trimming shortened V by 8 bases and J by 7 bases, and 14 bases separated the two germline ends.

The rearrangement uses TRBV19 and TRBJ1-1, with D hard to call. This TCR came from a woman in her late teens or twenties who had recovered from COVID-19. The material sequenced was PBMCs or T cells enriched from blood (not recorded which). The CDR3 loop is CASSPTGYEAFF. The DNA of the CDR3 is TGTGCCAGTTCCCCAACCGGGTATGAAGCTTTCTTT. Complete variable domain (other parts from reference TRBV19 and TRBJ1-1): DGGITQSPKYLFRKEGQNVTLSCEQNLNHDAMYWYRQDPGQGLRLIYYSQIVNDFQKGDIAEGYSVSREKKESFPLTVTSAQKNPTAFYLCASSPTGYEAFFGQGTRLTVV.